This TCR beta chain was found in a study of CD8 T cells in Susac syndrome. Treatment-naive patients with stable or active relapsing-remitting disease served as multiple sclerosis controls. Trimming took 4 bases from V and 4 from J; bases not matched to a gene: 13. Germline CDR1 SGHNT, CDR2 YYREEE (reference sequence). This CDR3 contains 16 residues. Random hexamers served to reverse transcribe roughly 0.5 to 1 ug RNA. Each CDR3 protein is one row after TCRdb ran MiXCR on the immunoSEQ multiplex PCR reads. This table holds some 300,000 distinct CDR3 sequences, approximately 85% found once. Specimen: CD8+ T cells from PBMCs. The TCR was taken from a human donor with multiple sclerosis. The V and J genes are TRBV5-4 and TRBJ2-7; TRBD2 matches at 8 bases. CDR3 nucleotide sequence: TGTGCCAGCAGCCATAATTTAGCGGGAAAGATATACGAGCAGTACTTC. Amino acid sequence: CASSHNLAGKIYEQYF.